This entry features one T cell receptor (beta chain) sequence. Its antigen is not yet known. There are no base qualities to consult, and no much larger clone falls within one base. Repertoires were sampled multiple times during chemoradiotherapy, which allowed clonal expansion in the tumor microenvironment to be followed. The record originates from a study of chemoradiotherapy in HPV16-positive cancers (dated by TCRdb to between 2022 and 2023). General notes on the study: Using functional T-cell assays on cells from a couple of HPV16-positive patients, the researchers defined candidate HPV-specific T-cell clones and common TCR motifs. Whether T-cell immunity against the HPV oncoproteins E6 and E7 changes during chemoradiotherapy and whether survival is affected by this immunity were examined in the study. TCR repertoires from over 75 patients with HPV-related cancers were then used to track the candidate HPV-specific TCRs and motifs. Overall study results and their limits: In HPV16-positive patients, expansion of HPV-responsive T cells during chemoradiotherapy was found to be associated with improved recurrence-free survival. Expansion of candidate HPV-specific clones and E7-related TCR motifs was observed in the tumor microenvironment during treatment, whereas no such expansion was observed for non-HPV-specific T cells. Only a couple of HPV16-positive patients were used to derive the functional definition of HPV-specific T cells, and the survival association was reported for HPV16-positive patients.

Receptor libraries were prepared by the immunoSEQ multiplex PCR assay. The source is immuneACCESS, and TCRdb retained only in-frame sequences with V and J called. Part of the clones is not carried over; for the studies checked, unresolved V genes explain less than half of this, and the remainder is unexplained. Within this sample are fewer than 25,000 clones, with 80% to 95% of them counted one time only. 17% of the sample is taken by the ten largest. CDR1 and CDR2 were assigned from the germline V gene as SNHLY and FYNNEI. The CDR3 measures 14 amino acids from cysteine to phenylalanine. The sequence is cut down to CDR3 DNA, 42 bases in frame from base 1. Trimming takes 6 bases off V and 6 bases off J; junction bases not matched to a gene: 2.

This chain joins TRBV2 to TRBJ2-1, and 13 junctional nucleotides match TRBD2. The receptor was isolated from a human donor with HPV-associated anogenital cancer. Sequencing used blood, obtained from a patient who underwent chemoradiotherapy. The nucleotides are TGTGCCAGCAGGGGGACTAGCGGGGCCAATGAGCAGTTCTTC. Protein translation: CASRGTSGANEQFF. The entire variable domain, with the stretches around the CDR3 drawn from the reference TRBV2 and TRBJ2-1 proteins, is EPEVTQTPSHQVTQMGQEVILRCVPISNHLYFYWYRQILGQKVEFLVSFYNNEISEKSEIFDDQFSVERPDGSNFTLKIRSTKLEDSAMYFCASRGTSGANEQFFGPGTRLTVL.